This TCR beta chain stems from a study of cytomegalovirus exposure and HLA in healthy donors. Losses at the gene ends were 4 bases for V and 8 bases for J; bases not matched to a gene: 9. CDR1 and CDR2 (germline): SNHLY, FYNNEI. This CDR3 contains 15 residues. A remark on this clone: What it binds is not known.

PCR primers comprised 60 Vbeta and 13 Jbeta primers. Here immunoSEQ multiplex PCR was the method, and the copy in TCRdb shows in-frame clones only, minus some. The sample yields about 140,000 clones, approximately 71% seen once. Study-level findings and limits: Immune exposure information comprised only CMV serostatus.

The TCR sequence derives from a man aged 30 to 45 in good health and CMV-seronegative. What was sequenced was PBMCs. The chain recombines TRBV2 with TRBJ1-4; 8 bases fit TRBD1. In DNA, the CDR3 is TGTGCCAGCAGTGCTTCAGGGGGCCTTAGCGAAAAACTGTTTTTT. Encoded protein: CASSASGGLSEKLFF.